This TCR beta chain was found in a study of blood T cell dynamics during melanoma immunotherapy. Profiling relied on immunoSEQ multiplex PCR, and the TCRdb table lists in-frame clones only, not all of them. The sample carries over 15,000 clones, about 85% recorded once. Time point of the sample: week 3, after first cycle of checkpoint inhibitor. Prior systemic cancer therapy, immunosuppressant use and other active malignancies excluded patients. Study-level points and caveats: It remained unknown if the driving T cell clones were melanoma-specific.

A word on this clone: Its antigen is unknown.

V gave up 3 bases and J gave up 1 base, with 6 bases separating them. The length of the CDR3 is 13 residues. The germline V gene has CDR1 SNHLY and CDR2 FYNNEI. Sequences were derived from blood, sampled from a patient treated with checkpoint blockade. The chain joins TRBV2 to TRBJ1-1; D is possibly TRBD1 (5 bases). This clonotype was sampled from a human donor with melanoma. The CDR3 DNA reads TGTGCCAGCAGTGAGGGGGGGAACACTGAAGCTTTCTTT. It is translated as CASSEGGNTEAFF. Full variable domain (remainder filled in from reference TRBV2 and TRBJ1-1): EPEVTQTPSHQVTQMGQEVILRCVPISNHLYFYWYRQILGQKVEFLVSFYNNEISEKSEIFDDQFSVERPDGSNFTLKIRSTKLEDSAMYFCASSEGGNTEAFFGQGTRLTVV.